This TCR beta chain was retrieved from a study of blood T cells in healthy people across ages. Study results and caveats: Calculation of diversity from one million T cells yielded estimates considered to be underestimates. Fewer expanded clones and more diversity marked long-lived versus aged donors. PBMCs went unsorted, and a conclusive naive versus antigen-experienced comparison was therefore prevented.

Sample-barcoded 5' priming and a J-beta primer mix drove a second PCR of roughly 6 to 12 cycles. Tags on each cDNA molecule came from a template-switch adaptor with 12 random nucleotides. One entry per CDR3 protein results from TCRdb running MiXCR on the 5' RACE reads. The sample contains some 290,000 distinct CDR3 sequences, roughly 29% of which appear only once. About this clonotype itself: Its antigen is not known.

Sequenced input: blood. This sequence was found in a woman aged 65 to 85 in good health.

CDR3 DNA: TGCGCCAGCAGCTCGCTCCCCGGGACACCCAATGAAGCTTTCTTT. This translates into CASSSLPGTPNEAFF. The J gene is TRBJ1-1, the V gene TRBV5-1; possible D gene TRBD1, 6 bases. This CDR3 spans 15 amino acids. Trimming removed 3 bases from V and 7 bases from J, with 19 bases in between. Germline V CDR1 and CDR2: SGHRS, YFSETQ.